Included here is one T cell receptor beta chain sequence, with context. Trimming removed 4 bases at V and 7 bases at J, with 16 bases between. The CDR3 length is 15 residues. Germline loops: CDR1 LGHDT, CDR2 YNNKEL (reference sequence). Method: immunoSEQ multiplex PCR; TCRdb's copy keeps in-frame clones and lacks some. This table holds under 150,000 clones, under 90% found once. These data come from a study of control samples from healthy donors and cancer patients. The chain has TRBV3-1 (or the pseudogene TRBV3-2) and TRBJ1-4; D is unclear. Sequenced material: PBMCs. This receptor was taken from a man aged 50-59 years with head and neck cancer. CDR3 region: CASSPKWVLGEKLFF. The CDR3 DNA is TGTGCCAGCAGCCCAAAGTGGGTTCTCGGTGAAAAACTGTTTTTT.